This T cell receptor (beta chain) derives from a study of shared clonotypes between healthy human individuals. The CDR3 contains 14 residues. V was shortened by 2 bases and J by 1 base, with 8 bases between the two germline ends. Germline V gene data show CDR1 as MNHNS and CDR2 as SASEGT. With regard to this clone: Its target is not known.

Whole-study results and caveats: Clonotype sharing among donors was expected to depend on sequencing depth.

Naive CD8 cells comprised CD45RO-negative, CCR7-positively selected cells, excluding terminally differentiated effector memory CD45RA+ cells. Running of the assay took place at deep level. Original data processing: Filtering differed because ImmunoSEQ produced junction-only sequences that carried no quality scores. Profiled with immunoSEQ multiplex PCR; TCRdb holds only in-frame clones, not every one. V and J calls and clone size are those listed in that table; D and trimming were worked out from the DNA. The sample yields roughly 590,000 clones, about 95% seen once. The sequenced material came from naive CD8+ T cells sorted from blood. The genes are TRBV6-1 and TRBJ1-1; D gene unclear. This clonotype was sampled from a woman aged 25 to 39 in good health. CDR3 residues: CASSERAENTEAFF. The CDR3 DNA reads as TGTGCCAGCAGTGAAAGGGCAGAGAACACTGAAGCTTTCTTT.